Listed below are T cell receptor beta chains from one sample, sequenced in a study of control samples from healthy donors and cancer patients. The table came from immunoSEQ multiplex PCR; TCRdb's copy has only in-frame clones and leaves some out. Of about 79,000 clones listed, 93% are singletons. Sequenced: PBMCs. The receptor set was obtained from a middle-aged woman with lung cancer. CDR3s include the opening cysteine and the closing phenylalanine or tryptophan. A D gene is named only where the DNA matches it firmly. Size values are once, few and many counts, or a class for expanded clones, and some rows have none.

J | D | size | V | DNA | CDR3
TRBJ2-7 | NA | NA | TRBV7-6 | TGTGCCAGCAGCCAGACGAGAAACGAGCAGTACTTC | CASSQTRNEQYF
TRBJ2-7 | NA | NA | TRBV28 | TGTGCCAGCAGTTTAGCCGTTTGGACAGCCTACGAGCAGTACTTC | CASSLAVWTAYEQYF
TRBJ2-3 | TRBD2 | NA | TRBV27 | TGTGCCAGCACCACCCGCGCCCCAATACTAGCGGGGATGACAGATACGCAGTATTTT | CASTTRAPILAGMTDTQYF
TRBJ2-1 | TRBD2 | NA | TRBV9 | TGTGCCAGCAGCCAGGCGGGCGGGGGGCCCTACAATGAGCAGTTCTTC | CASSQAGGGPYNEQFF
TRBJ1-2 | NA | NA | TRBV28 | TGTGCCACTCAGCCCCCTAACTATGGCTACACCTTC | CATQPPNYGYTF
TRBJ1-2 | TRBD1 | NA | TRBV10-3 | TGTGCCATCAGTTTAGACAGGGAATCTGGCTACACCTTC | CAISLDRESGYTF
TRBJ2-3 | TRBD1 | NA | TRBV15 | TGTGCCACCAGCAGAGATAGGGGACAGGGGGCAGATACGCAGTATTTT | CATSRDRGQGADTQYF
TRBJ2-7 | NA | NA | TRBV27 | TGTGCCAGCAGTTTGGCAGGCAACTACGAGCAGTACTTC | CASSLAGNYEQYF
TRBJ1-2 | TRBD1 | NA | TRBV7-9 | TGTGCCAGCACGACAGGGGGCGCGCGTGGCTATGGCTACACCTTC | CASTTGGARGYGYTF
TRBJ1-6 | NA | NA | TRBV2 | TGTGCCAGCAGCCCCGGTAGGCTCTATAATTCACCCCTCCACTTT | CASSPGRLYNSPLHF
TRBJ1-2 | NA | NA | TRBV7-9 | TGTGCCAGCACCGAAGACAGTGTTAACTATGGCTACACCTTC | CASTEDSVNYGYTF
TRBJ2-2 | NA | NA | TRBV29-1 | TGCAGCGTTGACAGGAACACCGGGGAGCTGTTTTTT | CSVDRNTGELFF
TRBJ1-1 | TRBD1 | NA | TRBV9 | TGTGCCAGCAGCCCTTGGGGGGGACAGGGCACTGAAGCTTTCTTT | CASSPWGGQGTEAFF
TRBJ2-1 | NA | NA | TRBV5-6 | TGTGCCAGCAGCTTAGGGCACTCCTACAATGAGCAGTTCTTC | CASSLGHSYNEQFF
TRBJ2-2 | NA | NA | TRBV27 | TGTGCCAGCAGCGAATACAGGGTATTGAACACCGGGGAGCTGTTTTTT | CASSEYRVLNTGELFF
TRBJ1-1 | NA | NA | TRBV30 | TGTGCCTGGAGTGGTGGGTTAAGGACTGAAGCTTTCTTT | CAWSGGLRTEAFF
TRBJ2-3 | TRBD2 | NA | TRBV19 | TGTGCCAGTAGTAATATACTAGCGGGGGGGCCAGAAAGAAATACGCAGTATTTT | CASSNILAGGPERNTQYF
TRBJ2-2 | NA | NA | TRBV2 | TGTGCCAGCAGGGGGAAGGAGATCGGGGAGCTGTTTTTT | CASRGKEIGELFF
TRBJ1-6 | TRBD1 | NA | TRBV5-1 | TGCGCCAGCAGCCCCCAACAGGGGATAAATTCACCCCTCCACTTT | CASSPQQGINSPLHF
TRBJ1-5 | NA | NA | TRBV11-3 | TGTGCCAGCAGCGTCGACAGTGCCGACAATCAGCCCCAGCATTTT | CASSVDSADNQPQHF
TRBJ2-7 | NA | few | TRBV19 | TGTGCCAGTAGTTCGGGCGCTTCAGGGAAGAAGCAGTACTTC | CASSSGASGKKQYF
TRBJ2-1 | TRBD1 | NA | TRBV5-1 | TGCGCCAGCCGGCAGGGGGCGAGGTTGAGTACCTACAATGAGCAGTTCTTC | CASRQGARLSTYNEQFF
TRBJ2-2 | NA | NA | TRBV2 | TGTGCCAGCAGTGAAAGGGTCACCGGGGAGCTGTTTTTT | CASSERVTGELFF
TRBJ2-1 | NA | NA | TRBV3-1/TRBV3-2 | TGTGCCAGCAGCCAAGATGTGGTAGGTGAGCAGTTCTTC | CASSQDVVGEQFF
TRBJ1-2 | NA | NA | TRBV27 | TGTGCCAGCAGTTTAGACCCCGTGGGGGTCTATGGCTACACCTTC | CASSLDPVGVYGYTF
TRBJ2-1 | TRBD2 | NA | TRBV5-1 | TGCGCCAGCAGCTTGATGGCTAGCGGGGGGGTCTCCTACAATGAGCAGTTCTTC | CASSLMASGGVSYNEQFF
TRBJ2-1 | NA | NA | TRBV10-3 | TGTGCCATCAGTGATGTGGGGTCAGGGAATGAGCAGTTCTTC | CAISDVGSGNEQFF
TRBJ1-1 | NA | NA | TRBV4-1 | TGCGCCAGCAGCTTGGCACCGGCCGGAACTGAAGCTTTCTTT | CASSLAPAGTEAFF
TRBJ1-1 | NA | NA | TRBV30 | TGTGCCTGGAGTATAAGATCCTCGGTGACTGAAGCTTTCTTT | CAWSIRSSVTEAFF
TRBJ1-3 | NA | NA | TRBV3-1/TRBV3-2 | TGTGCCATTTCCCGGGACGCTGGAAACACCATATATTTT | CAISRDAGNTIYF
TRBJ1-2 | NA | NA | TRBV7-6 | TGTGCCAGCAGCCAGGGACGGACGGACGAATTCTATGGCTACACCTTC | CASSQGRTDEFYGYTF
TRBJ1-3 | TRBD1 | NA | TRBV19 | TGTGCCAGCTCGCCGGACAGGGGGCGCGGAAACACCATATATTTT | CASSPDRGRGNTIYF
TRBJ1-4 | NA | NA | TRBV12-3/TRBV12-4 | TGTGCCAGCAGTTTCACAGGGAATGAAAAACTGTTTTTT | CASSFTGNEKLFF
TRBJ2-7 | TRBD2 | once | TRBV6-2/TRBV6-3 | TGTGCCAGCAGTTACTCGATAGGACTAGCCATCTACGAGCAGTACTTC | CASSYSIGLAIYEQYF
TRBJ2-4 | NA | NA | TRBV27 | TGTGCCAGCAGTTCCTTACTAGCCAAAAACATTCAGTACTTC | CASSSLLAKNIQYF
TRBJ2-7 | TRBD2 | NA | TRBV28 | TGTGCCAGCAGGTCGGGAGGGCAATACGAGCAGTACTTC | CASRSGGQYEQYF
TRBJ1-2 | TRBD1 | NA | TRBV7-3 | TGTGCCAGCAGCCCTTACGGGACAGCAGCTAACTATGGCTACACCTTC | CASSPYGTAANYGYTF